Presented here are 20 T cell receptor beta chains from one specimen sequenced in a study of blood T cell repertoires in COVID-19. Profiled with immunoSEQ multiplex PCR; TCRdb holds only in-frame clones, not every one. This table holds around 200,000 clones, roughly 75% found once. Input material: peripheral blood. These receptors all come from a woman between 70 and 85 years old with acute or convalescent COVID-19.

This chain connects TRBV28 to TRBJ2-3, with TRBD2 identical over 11 bases. Germline lookup yields CDR1 MDHEN and CDR2 SYDVKM. Trimming cost V 4 bases and J 5 bases; bases outside gene matches: 26. This CDR3 region has 22 residues. The CDR3 loop is CASSYPFPLLAGENTGGDTQYF. The CDR3 nucleotides are TGTGCCAGCAGTTATCCCTTCCCACTACTAGCGGGAGAAAACACAGGGGGAGATACGCAGTATTTT.

J is TRBJ1-2 and V is TRBV19; 8 nucleotides align to TRBD1. Germline trimming cut 6 bases from V and 3 bases from J; bases unmatched to any gene: 3. The CDR3 consists of 13 residues. Germline lookup yields CDR1 LNHDA and CDR2 SQIVND (reference sequence). The CDR3 reads CASRETGDYGYTF. The CDR3 DNA follows: TGTGCCAGTAGGGAGACAGGGGACTATGGCTACACCTTC.

CDR3 nucleotides: TGTGCCAGCAGCGAAGGACTAGCGGGAGGGTACGAGCAGTACTTC. Amino acids: CASSEGLAGGYEQYF. The chain combines TRBV7-2 with TRBJ2-7; 15 bases align to TRBD2. The CDR3 sequence is 15 residues long. V dropped 5 bases and J dropped 4; count of bases not matched to a gene: 3. Germline loops: CDR1 SGHTA, CDR2 FQGNSA. Full variable domain (outside the CDR3, taken from reference TRBV7-2 and TRBJ2-7): GAGVSQSPSNKVTEKGKDVELRCDPISGHTALYWYRQSLGQGLEFLIYFQGNSAPDKSGLPSDRFSAERTGGSVSTLTIQRTQQEDSAVYLCASSEGLAGGYEQYFGPGTRLTVT.

The chain couples TRBV11-2 to TRBJ2-7; no firm D call. Germline lookup yields CDR1 SGHAT and CDR2 FQNNGV. CDR3 length: 16 amino acids. V lost 0 bases and J lost 2, with 14 bases in between. The CDR3 DNA is TGTGCCAGCAGCTTAGAAGGTGGCGGCACCACCTACGAGCAGTACTTC. Its translation: CASSLEGGGTTYEQYF.

J is TRBJ2-6 and V is TRBV5-6; D unclear. The CDR3 extends over 15 amino acids. Germline values: CDR1 SGHDT, CDR2 YYEEEE. V lost 1 base to trimming and J lost 0 bases, with 5 bases between them. The CDR3 region is CASSLYSSGANVLTF. Here the CDR3 DNA reads TGTGCCAGCAGCTTGTACAGCTCTGGGGCCAACGTCCTGACTTTC. The full variable domain, with the rest looked up from reference TRBV5-6 and TRBJ2-6, is DAGVTQSPTHLIKTRGQQVTLRCSPKSGHDTVSWYQQALGQGPQFIFQYYEEEERQRGNFPDRFSGHQFPNYSSELNVNALLLGDSALYLCASSLYSSGANVLTFGAGSRLTVL.

The rearrangement joins TRBV10-3 to TRBJ2-2; the D gene is possibly TRBD1 (5 bases). The CDR3 length is 14 residues. V lost 6 bases, J lost 0 bases, and 8 bases lay in between. The germline CDR1 and CDR2 sequences are ENHRY and SYGVKD. For the CDR3, the DNA is TGTGCCATCAGGGACACGACGAACACCGGGGAGCTGTTTTTT. Protein product: CAIRDTTNTGELFF.

The rearrangement uses TRBV11-3 and TRBJ2-7; TRBD2 is a possible D gene (6 bases). Deletions cut 0 bases from V and 2 bases from J, with 14 bases between. The CDR3 spans 16 residues. In germline, CDR1 is SGHNT, CDR2 YENEEA. The CDR3: CASSLERGGGAYEQYF. The DNA of the CDR3 is TGTGCCAGCAGCTTAGAGCGGGGTGGCGGGGCCTACGAGCAGTACTTC. Based on the CDR3 plus reference TRBV11-3 and TRBJ2-7, the full variable domain is EAGVVQSPRYKIIEKKQPVAFWCNPISGHNTLYWYLQNLGQGPELLIRYENEEAVDDSQLPKDRFSAERLKGVDSTLKIQPAELGDSAVYLCASSLERGGGAYEQYFGPGTRLTVT.

The gene calls are TRBV28 and TRBJ2-3; 9 bases map to TRBD1. The J segment lost 3 bases and the V segment lost 3 bases, leaving 4 bases of the junction unmatched. The CDR3 runs to 15 residues. CDR1 MDHEN and CDR2 SYDVKM come from the germline V gene. The CDR3: CASSLDRGKTDTQYF. CDR3 nucleotide sequence: TGTGCCAGCAGTTTGGACAGGGGAAAAACAGATACGCAGTATTTT.

CDR3 in amino acids: CAIPLGEQFF. The CDR3 DNA sequence: TGTGCCATCCCCCTAGGTGAGCAGTTCTTC. The chain is built from TRBV19 and TRBJ2-1; D is unclear. Germline V lookup: CDR1 LNHDA, CDR2 SQIVND (reference sequence). The CDR3 has 10 residues. Deletions cut 10 bases from V and 9 bases from J, with 10 bases between.

The chain's CDR3 is CASSWTGNNQPQHF. In DNA, the CDR3 is TGTGCCAGCAGTTGGACAGGGAACAATCAGCCCCAGCATTTT. The chain employs TRBV6-2 or TRBV6-3 and TRBJ1-5; 8 positions agree with TRBD1. CDR1 is MNHEY and CDR2 is SVGEGT in the germline V gene. The trim removed 4 bases at V and 3 bases at J, leaving 2 bases unmatched. The CDR3 covers 14 residues.

J is TRBJ2-1 and V is TRBV11-1; 11 bases line up with TRBD2. J was trimmed by 5 bases and V by 5 bases; bases with no gene match: 5. The CDR3 consists of 15 residues. Germline V gene data show CDR1 as SGHAT and CDR2 as FQDESV (reference sequence). Here the CDR3 DNA reads TGTGCCAGCAGCACCGGGACTAGCGGCAACAATGAGCAGTTCTTC. Protein: CASSTGTSGNNEQFF.

CDR3 bases: TGTGCCAGTATCGCCGGGACAGGGAACACCGGGGAGCTGTTTTTT. This translates into CASIAGTGNTGELFF. This sequence joins TRBV19 and TRBJ2-2; TRBD1 aligns across 8 bases. After removal of 7 bases from V and 1 base from J, the junction contained 5 bases not matched to a gene. Germline CDR1 reads LNHDA; CDR2 reads SQIVND (reference sequence). The CDR3 spans 15 residues.

The chain couples TRBV10-3 to TRBJ2-1; 7 bases fit TRBD1. The CDR3 loop spans 14 amino acids. Germline CDR1 and CDR2: ENHRY and SYGVKD. Trimming took 7 bases from V and 4 from J; bases not matched to a gene: 7. As DNA, the CDR3 is TGTGCCATCACCCCTGGGACAGCTTACAATGAGCAGTTCTTC. This codes for CAITPGTAYNEQFF.

This chain uses TRBV20-1 with TRBJ1-1; D may be TRBD1 (5 bases). Deletions cut 2 bases from V and 11 bases from J, with 12 bases between. CDR3 length equals 11 residues. The germline V gene has CDR1 DFQATT and CDR2 SNEGSKA (reference sequence). The CDR3: CSARWGALAFF. The CDR3 DNA is TGCAGTGCTAGATGGGGCGCTCTGGCTTTCTTT.

This sequence joins TRBV28 and TRBJ1-2, with 8 positions matching TRBD1. Germline CDR1 and CDR2: MDHEN and SYDVKM. The CDR3 is made up of 15 amino acids. V shed 7 bases and J 3 bases; nucleotides not matched to a gene: 10. The CDR3 bases are TGTGCCAGCAACATCTTCGGACAGGGATACTATGGCTACACCTTC. Translating it yields CASNIFGQGYYGYTF.

This clone has a handful of counts. The rearrangement links TRBV19 to TRBJ2-1; TRBD2 agrees at 10 bases. Trimming removed 7 bases from V and 5 bases from J; junction bases left unmatched: 8. The CDR3 is made up of 15 amino acids. Germline V gene data show CDR1 as LNHDA and CDR2 as SQIVND (reference sequence). As DNA, the CDR3 is TGTGCCAGTACCCTCTCTAGCGGGAGAAACAATGAGCAGTTCTTC. Its protein is CASTLSSGRNNEQFF.

Written as DNA, the CDR3 is TGTGCCAGTAGTATATTCCTTTCTAGCGGGAGCCCCAGCTCCTACGAGCAGTACTTC. Its translation is CASSIFLSSGSPSSYEQYF. The chain couples TRBV19 to TRBJ2-7; 10 bases line up with TRBD2. Germline CDR1 reads LNHDA; CDR2 reads SQIVND (reference sequence). The CDR3 loop spans 19 amino acids. Losses at the gene ends were 2 bases for V and 0 bases for J; bases not matched to a gene: 13.

This clone came up once. J is TRBJ2-7 and V is TRBV14; the match to TRBD1 covers 10 bases. The CDR3 has 15 residues. Per the germline V gene, CDR1 is SGHDN and CDR2 is FVKESK. V shed 1 base and J 4 bases; nucleotides not matched to a gene: 4. The CDR3 loop is CASSQGQGAYYEQYF. The CDR3 bases are TGTGCCAGCAGCCAAGGACAGGGGGCATATTACGAGCAGTACTTC.

This clone was seen once. The V gene is TRBV6-5, the J gene TRBJ1-2; weak D call: TRBD1 (6 bases). V was trimmed by 6 bases and J by 7 bases, leaving 12 bases between them. The germline gives CDR1 MNHEY, CDR2 SVGAGI. The CDR3 is 12 amino acids. CDR3 nucleotide sequence: TGTGCCAGCAGGCCTGACAGGCTTGGCTACACCTTC. Encoded protein: CASRPDRLGYTF.

This chain links TRBV5-1 with TRBJ2-5; TRBD2 agrees at 12 bases. CDR1 is SGHRS and CDR2 is YFSETQ in the germline V gene. The CDR3 runs 17 residues. Trimming removed 4 bases from V and 4 bases from J; junction bases left unmatched: 11. The CDR3 nucleotides read TGCGCCAGCAGCCCCGAGACTAGCGGGAGTTCTCGAGAGACCCAGTACTTC. Protein sequence: CASSPETSGSSRETQYF. Looking up the rest from reference TRBV5-1 and TRBJ2-5 gives the full variable domain: KAGVTQTPRYLIKTRGQQVTLSCSPISGHRSVSWYQQTPGQGLQFLFEYFSETQRNKGNFPGRFSGRQFSNSRSEMNVSTLELGDSALYLCASSPETSGSSRETQYFGPGTRLLVL.